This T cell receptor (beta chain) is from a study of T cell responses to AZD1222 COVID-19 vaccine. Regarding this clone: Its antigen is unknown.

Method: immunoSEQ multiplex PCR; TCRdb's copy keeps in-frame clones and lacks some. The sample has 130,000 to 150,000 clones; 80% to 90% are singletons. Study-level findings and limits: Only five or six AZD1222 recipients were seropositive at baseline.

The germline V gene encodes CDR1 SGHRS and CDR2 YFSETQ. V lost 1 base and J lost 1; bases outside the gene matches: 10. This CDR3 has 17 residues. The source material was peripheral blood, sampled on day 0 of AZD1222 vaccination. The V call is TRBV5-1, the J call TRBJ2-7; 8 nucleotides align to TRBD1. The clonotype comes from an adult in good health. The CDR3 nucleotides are TGCGCCAGCAGCTTGCCCCGGGGACAGGAGACTTCCTACGAGCAGTACTTC. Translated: CASSLPRGQETSYEQYF.